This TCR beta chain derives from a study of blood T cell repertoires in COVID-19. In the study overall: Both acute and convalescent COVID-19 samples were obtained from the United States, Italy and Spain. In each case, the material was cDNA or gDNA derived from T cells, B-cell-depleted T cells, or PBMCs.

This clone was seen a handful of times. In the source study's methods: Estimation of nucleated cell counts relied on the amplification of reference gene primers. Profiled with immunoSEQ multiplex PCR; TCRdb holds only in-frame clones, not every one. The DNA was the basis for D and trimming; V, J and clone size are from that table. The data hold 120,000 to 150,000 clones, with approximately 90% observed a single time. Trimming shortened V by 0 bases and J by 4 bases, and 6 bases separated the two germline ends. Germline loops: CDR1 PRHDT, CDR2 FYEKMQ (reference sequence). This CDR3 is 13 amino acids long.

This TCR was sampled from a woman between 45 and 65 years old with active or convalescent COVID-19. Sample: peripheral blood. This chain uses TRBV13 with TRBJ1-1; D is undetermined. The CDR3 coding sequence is TGTGCCAGCAGCTTAGGGCTAGGCACTGAAGCTTTCTTT. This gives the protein CASSLGLGTEAFF.